The clone carrying this TCR beta chain was found once. Its target is unknown. A much larger clone differs by one base, so this may be a read error. J was trimmed by 6 bases and V by 11 bases; bases with no gene match: 16. The germline CDR1 and CDR2 sequences are MDHEN and SYDVKM. The CDR3 is 15 amino acids. The data were obtained in a study of shared clonotypes between healthy human individuals. Looking at the study overall: A couple of women and three men aged 18 to 49 made up the donors.

General study results and limits: Sampling involved blood alone; tissue repertoires likely differ.

An even split of each subset's genomic DNA across several immunoSEQ plates was performed. Replicate PCRs for unsorted PBMC used approximately 0.3 ug DNA (around 30,000 T cell genomes). TCRdb keeps only in-frame clones here, not all; method: immunoSEQ multiplex PCR. The sample includes about 460,000 clones, around 77% seen only once; the top ten take 12%. Sequenced material: PBMCs. The TCR sequence derives from a woman aged 40 to 50 in good health. Some clones in this sample may be carry-over from other donors' samples. This chain uses TRBV28 with TRBJ2-1, with 7 bases matching TRBD2. This chain's CDR3 is CAPTLGGSSGNEQFF. CDR3 DNA sequence: TGTGCCCCCACCTTGGGCGGGAGTAGTGGCAATGAGCAGTTCTTC.